This T cell receptor beta chain was documented in a study of post-analysis software for immune sequencing data. Overall study results and limits: Four or five TRBV segments were more frequent in patients than controls; TRBV5-6, TRBV5-1 and TRBV20-1 belonged to this group.

A remark on this clonotype: Its antigen is currently unknown.

Trimming took off 0 bases at V and 4 bases at J, with 14 bases between the two ends. In germline, CDR1 is SGHVS, CDR2 FQNEAQ. This CDR3 contains 16 residues. Presence of unique molecular identifiers characterized the TCR beta cDNA libraries. TCRdb called the PCR reads again in MiXCR, with one record for every CDR3 protein. The data contain fewer than 550,000 distinct CDR3 sequences, around 36% of them singletons. The V and J genes are TRBV7-8 and TRBJ2-3; maybe TRBD2 (7 bases). Material: blood. The source of this sequence is a girl aged 2-17 years with multiple sclerosis. CDR3 sequence (DNA): TGTGCCAGCAGCTTAGCAGGGGGGGTGAGAGCAGATACGCAGTATTTT. Residues: CASSLAGGVRADTQYF.